The entry below gives a single T cell receptor beta chain sequence along with its context. Its antigen is currently not known. No much larger clone is present one base from it, and per-base qualities are unavailable. The CDR3 regions of human TCRbeta chains were subjected to immunosequencing. On the authors' methods: TCRs in the repertoires were matched against a reference library of SARS-CoV-2-specific TCRs that had been generated with the MIRA antigen-specificity platform. Breadth meant the fraction of unique TCRs that were SARS-CoV-2-associated, whereas depth meant the fraction of total T cells that were SARS-CoV-2-associated. Using the MIRA data, each spike-specific TCR was assigned both to the spike region to which the TCR was reactive and to a CD4 or CD8 class. Log10-transformed breadth and depth values were compared by one-way ANOVA with Sidak's multiple comparisons tests. Imported from immuneACCESS, the table was reduced by TCRdb to in-frame sequences with V and J called. These copies leave out some clones; in studies compared against another copy, an unresolved V gene accounts for under half, and the cause of the remainder is not known. Clone size and the V and J calls come from that table; the DNA yielded D and trimming. The sample has 80,000 to 85,000 clones on record, about 91% of them singletons. Jointly, the top ten make up about 8% of the sample.

This entry belongs to a study of T cell responses to AZD1222 COVID-19 vaccine (dated by TCRdb to about 2021). Some background on the complete study: A total of just over 230 trial participants underwent TCR sequencing, of whom approximately 200 had received two doses of AZD1222 and about 25 had received two doses of the MenACWY control vaccine. Trial participants were enrolled into age subgroups of 18-55, 56-69 and 70-plus years, which contained approximately 150, 28 and 58 TCR-sequenced participants, respectively.

CDR1 is given as SGDLS and CDR2 as YYNGEE, both from the germline V gene. Deletion took 0 bases off V and 1 base off J, with a span of 10 bases between the germline ends. The CDR3 spans 16 residues, from the cysteine through the phenylalanine. Only the CDR3 DNA stays, 48 bases, in frame from base 1. The time point label, read with the paper, signifies: about 28 days (+/-7) after the second vaccine dose. AZD1222 recipients with second doses at about 4 weeks or about 12 weeks were pooled, because spike-specific TCR depth and breadth did not differ between schedules. Vaccinee samples were obtained from the UK trials COV001 and COV002, which included a single-blind randomized controlled phase 2/3 trial of AZD1222 (ChAdOx1 nCoV-19) in healthy adults. For TCRbeta chain sequencing, PBMC samples from trial participants were taken at day 0 and at day 28 after the second dose. General findings and caveats noted by the study authors: Participants were mostly white British, with more females than males. The authors suggested clonal diversity may have been underestimated. Because no day 14 peak-response samples were available, the repertoires could be characterized only after the peak T cell response. Conclusions about previously exposed vaccinees were limited because only a handful of AZD1222 recipients were SARS-CoV-2 seropositive at baseline. Reportedly, almost half of the unique spike-specific TCRs recognized epitopes lying outside the regions that are mutated in the B.1.351 and B.1.1.7 variants. The whole spike protein was spanned by vaccine-associated CD4 TCRs, and dominant responses were seen in regions 160-218 and 743-854. The 56-69-year group was small, and its depth increase did not reach significance, likely because of low power. A significant rise in spike-specific TCR breadth and depth was observed after two AZD1222 doses relative to day 0 and relative to MenACWY recipients.

The sample was peripheral blood, taken 28 days after the second AZD1222 dose. Rearrangement joined TRBV9 to TRBJ2-2, and the D gene may be TRBD2, 6 bases matching. This sequence was found in an adult who received the AZD1222 COVID-19 vaccine. The nucleotide sequence is given as TGTGCCAGCAGCGTAGTGGGGACTCAGAACACCGGGGAGCTGTTTTTT. The resulting protein is CASSVVGTQNTGELFF.